This T cell receptor beta chain was identified in a study of control samples from healthy donors and cancer patients. Method: immunoSEQ multiplex PCR; TCRdb's copy keeps in-frame clones and lacks some. Counted here are 120,000 to 150,000 clones, more than 85% occurring once; the ten biggest clones make up approximately 3.2%. The CDR3 totals 15 residues. CDR1 and CDR2 from the germline V gene are SGHDT and YYEEEE. The V gene lost 1 base and the J gene lost 5 bases, with 13 bases spanning the gap. The sequenced sample was blood. The chain couples TRBV5-6 to TRBJ1-5, with no clear D. The origin of this receptor is a man younger than 40 in good health. CDR3 sequence (DNA): TGTGCCAGCAGCTTGTATCGCGGAGGGCATCAGCCCCAGCATTTT. Its protein product is CASSLYRGGHQPQHF.